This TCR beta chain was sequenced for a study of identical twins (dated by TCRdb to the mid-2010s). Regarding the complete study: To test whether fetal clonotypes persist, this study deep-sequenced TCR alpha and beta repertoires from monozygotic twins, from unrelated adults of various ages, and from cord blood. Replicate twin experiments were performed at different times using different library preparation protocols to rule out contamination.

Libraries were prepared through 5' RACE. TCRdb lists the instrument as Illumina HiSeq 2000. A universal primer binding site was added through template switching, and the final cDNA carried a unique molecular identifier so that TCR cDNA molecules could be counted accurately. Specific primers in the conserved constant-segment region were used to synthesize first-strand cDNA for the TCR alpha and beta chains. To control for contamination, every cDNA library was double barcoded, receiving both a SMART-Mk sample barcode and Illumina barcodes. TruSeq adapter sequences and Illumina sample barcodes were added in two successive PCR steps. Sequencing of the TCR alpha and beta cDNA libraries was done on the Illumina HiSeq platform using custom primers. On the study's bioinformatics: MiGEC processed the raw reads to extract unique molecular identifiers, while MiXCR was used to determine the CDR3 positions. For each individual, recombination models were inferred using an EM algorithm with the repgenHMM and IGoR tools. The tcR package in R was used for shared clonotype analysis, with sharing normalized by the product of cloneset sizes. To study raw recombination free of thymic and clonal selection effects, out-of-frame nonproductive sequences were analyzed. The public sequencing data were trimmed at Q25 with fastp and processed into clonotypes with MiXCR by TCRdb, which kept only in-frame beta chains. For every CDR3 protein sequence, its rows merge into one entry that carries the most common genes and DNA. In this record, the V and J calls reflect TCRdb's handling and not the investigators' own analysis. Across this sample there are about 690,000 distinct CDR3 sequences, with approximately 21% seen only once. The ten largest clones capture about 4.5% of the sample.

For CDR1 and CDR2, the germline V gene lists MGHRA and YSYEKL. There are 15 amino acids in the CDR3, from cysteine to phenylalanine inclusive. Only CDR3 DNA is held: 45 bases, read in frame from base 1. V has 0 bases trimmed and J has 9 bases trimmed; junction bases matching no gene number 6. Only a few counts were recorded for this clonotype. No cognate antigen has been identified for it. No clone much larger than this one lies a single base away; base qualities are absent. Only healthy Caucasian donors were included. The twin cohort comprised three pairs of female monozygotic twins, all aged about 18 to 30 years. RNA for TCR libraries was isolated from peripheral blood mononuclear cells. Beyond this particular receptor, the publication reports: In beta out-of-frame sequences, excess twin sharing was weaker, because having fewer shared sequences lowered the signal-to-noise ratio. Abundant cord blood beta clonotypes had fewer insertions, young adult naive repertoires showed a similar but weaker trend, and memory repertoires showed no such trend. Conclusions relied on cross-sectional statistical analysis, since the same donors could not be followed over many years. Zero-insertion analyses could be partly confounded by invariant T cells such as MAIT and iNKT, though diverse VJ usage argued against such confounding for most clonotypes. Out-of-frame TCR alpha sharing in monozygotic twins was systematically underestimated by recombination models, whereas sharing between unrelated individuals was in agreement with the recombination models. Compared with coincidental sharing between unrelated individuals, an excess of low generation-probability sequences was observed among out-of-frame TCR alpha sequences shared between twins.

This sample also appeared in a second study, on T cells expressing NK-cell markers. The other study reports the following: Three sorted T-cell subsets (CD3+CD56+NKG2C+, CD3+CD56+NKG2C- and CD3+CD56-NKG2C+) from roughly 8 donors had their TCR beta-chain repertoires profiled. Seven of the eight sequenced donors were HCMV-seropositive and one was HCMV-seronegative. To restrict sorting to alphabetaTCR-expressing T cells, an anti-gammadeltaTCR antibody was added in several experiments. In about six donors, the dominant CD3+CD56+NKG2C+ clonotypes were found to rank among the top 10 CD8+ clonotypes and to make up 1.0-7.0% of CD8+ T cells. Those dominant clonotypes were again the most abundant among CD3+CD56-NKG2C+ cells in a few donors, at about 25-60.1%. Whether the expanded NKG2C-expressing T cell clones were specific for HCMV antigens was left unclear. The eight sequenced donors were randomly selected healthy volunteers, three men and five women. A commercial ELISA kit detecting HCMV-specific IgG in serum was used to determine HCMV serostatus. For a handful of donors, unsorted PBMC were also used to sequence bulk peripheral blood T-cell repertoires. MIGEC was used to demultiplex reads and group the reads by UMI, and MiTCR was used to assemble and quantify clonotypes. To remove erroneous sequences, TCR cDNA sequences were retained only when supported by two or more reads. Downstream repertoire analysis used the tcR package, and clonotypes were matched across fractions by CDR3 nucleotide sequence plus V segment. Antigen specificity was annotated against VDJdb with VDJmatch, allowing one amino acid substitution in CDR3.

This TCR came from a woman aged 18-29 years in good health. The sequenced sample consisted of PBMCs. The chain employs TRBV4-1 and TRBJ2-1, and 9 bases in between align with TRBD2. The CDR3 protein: CASSQDSRGGVEQFF. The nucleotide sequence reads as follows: TGCGCCAGCAGCCAAGATTCGCGGGGGGGCGTTGAGCAGTTCTTC.